This TCR beta chain was obtained from a study of blood T cell repertoires in COVID-19. CDR3 length: 13 amino acids. Germline V CDR1 and CDR2: MNHEY, SVGAGI. V dropped 6 bases and J dropped 7 bases, with 15 bases sitting between them. Per the study methods: From reference gene primer amplification, estimates of nucleated cell counts were derived. Some clones are missing from TCRdb's copy, which holds only in-frame ones; the method was immunoSEQ multiplex PCR. Clonal size and the V and J genes are those of that table, whereas D and trimming came from the DNA. The data hold approximately 150,000 clones, with more than 60% observed a single time.

The clonotype comes from a woman aged 55-70 years with acute or convalescent COVID-19. This rearrangement joins TRBV6-5 to TRBJ1-1; D is possibly TRBD1 (5 bases). The sample comprised peripheral blood. CDR3 nucleotide sequence: TGTGCCAGCAGCGCACGACAGTTTCTTGAAGCTTTCTTT. Residues: CASSARQFLEAFF.